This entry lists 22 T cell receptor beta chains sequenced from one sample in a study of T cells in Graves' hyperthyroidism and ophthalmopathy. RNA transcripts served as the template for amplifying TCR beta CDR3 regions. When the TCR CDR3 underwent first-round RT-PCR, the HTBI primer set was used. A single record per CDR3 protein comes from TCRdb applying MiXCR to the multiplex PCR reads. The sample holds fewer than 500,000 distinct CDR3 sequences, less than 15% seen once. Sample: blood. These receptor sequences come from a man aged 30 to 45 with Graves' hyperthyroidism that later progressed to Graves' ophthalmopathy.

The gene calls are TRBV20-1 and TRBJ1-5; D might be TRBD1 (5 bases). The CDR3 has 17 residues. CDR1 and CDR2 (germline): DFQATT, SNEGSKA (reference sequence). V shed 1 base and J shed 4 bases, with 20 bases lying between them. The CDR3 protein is CSARGKPGRRINQPQHF. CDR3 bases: TGCAGTGCTAGAGGGAAGCCGGGACGGAGGATTAATCAGCCCCAGCATTTT.

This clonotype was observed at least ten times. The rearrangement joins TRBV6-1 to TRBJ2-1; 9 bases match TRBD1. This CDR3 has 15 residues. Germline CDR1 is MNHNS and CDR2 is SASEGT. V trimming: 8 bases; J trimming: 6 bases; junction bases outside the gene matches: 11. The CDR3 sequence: CASVPGGQGSNEQFF. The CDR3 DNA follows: TGTGCCAGCGTCCCAGGGGGACAGGGTTCCAATGAGCAGTTCTTC.

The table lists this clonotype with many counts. This chain's CDR3 is CASSQVGGTEAFF. The DNA for the CDR3 is TGTGCCAGCAGCCAAGTAGGGGGGACTGAAGCTTTCTTT. This chain links TRBV3-1 with TRBJ1-1; possibly TRBD1 for D (6 bases). The CDR3 has 13 residues. Deletions cut 1 base from V and 5 bases from J, with 8 bases between. Germline-derived CDR1 and CDR2 are LGHDT and YNNKEL (reference sequence).

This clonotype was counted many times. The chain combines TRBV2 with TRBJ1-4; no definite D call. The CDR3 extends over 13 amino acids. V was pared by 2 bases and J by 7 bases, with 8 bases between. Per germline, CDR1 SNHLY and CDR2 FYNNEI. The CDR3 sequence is CASSEWQAEKLFF. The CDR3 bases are TGTGCCAGCAGTGAATGGCAGGCTGAAAAACTGTTTTTT.

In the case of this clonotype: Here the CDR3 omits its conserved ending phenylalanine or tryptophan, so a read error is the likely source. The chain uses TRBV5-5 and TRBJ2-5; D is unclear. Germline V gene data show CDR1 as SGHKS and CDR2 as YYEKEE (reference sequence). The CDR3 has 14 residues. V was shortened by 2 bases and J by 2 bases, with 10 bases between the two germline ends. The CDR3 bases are TGTGCCAGCAGCTTTAGTCGTATACAAGAGACCCAGTACTAC. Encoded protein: CASSFSRIQETQYY.

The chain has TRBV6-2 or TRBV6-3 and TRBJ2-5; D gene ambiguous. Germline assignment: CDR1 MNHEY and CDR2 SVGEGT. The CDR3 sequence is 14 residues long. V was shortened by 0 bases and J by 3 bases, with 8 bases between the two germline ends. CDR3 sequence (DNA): TGTGCCAGCAGTTACTCGTGGGGTGAAGAGACCCAGTACTTC. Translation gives CASSYSWGEETQYF.

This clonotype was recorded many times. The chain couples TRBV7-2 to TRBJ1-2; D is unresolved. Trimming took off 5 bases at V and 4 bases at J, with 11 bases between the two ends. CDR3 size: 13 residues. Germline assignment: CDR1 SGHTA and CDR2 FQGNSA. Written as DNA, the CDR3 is TGTGCCAGCAGCCTGGGCCATCCCTATGGCTACACCTTC. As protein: CASSLGHPYGYTF.

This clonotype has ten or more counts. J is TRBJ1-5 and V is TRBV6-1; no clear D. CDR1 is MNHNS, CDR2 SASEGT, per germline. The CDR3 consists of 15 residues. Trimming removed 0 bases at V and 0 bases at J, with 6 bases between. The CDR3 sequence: CASSEAAFSNQPQHF. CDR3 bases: TGTGCCAGCAGTGAAGCAGCATTTAGCAATCAGCCCCAGCATTTT.

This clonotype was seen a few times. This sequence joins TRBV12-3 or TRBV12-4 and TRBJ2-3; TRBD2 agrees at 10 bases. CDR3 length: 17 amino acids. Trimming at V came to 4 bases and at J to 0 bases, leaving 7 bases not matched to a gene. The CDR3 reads CASSSSGRFSSTDTQYF. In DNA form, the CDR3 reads TGTGCCAGCAGTTCTAGCGGGAGATTTTCTAGCACAGATACGCAGTATTTT.

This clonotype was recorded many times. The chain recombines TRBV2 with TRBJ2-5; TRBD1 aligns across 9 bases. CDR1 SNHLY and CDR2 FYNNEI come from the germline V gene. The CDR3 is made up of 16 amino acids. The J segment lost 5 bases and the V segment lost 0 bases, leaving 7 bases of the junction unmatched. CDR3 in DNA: TGTGCCAGCAGTGAAGCGGCAACAGGGGGCGGGGAGACCCAGTACTTC. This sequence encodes CASSEAATGGGETQYF.

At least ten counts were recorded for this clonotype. The CDR3 loop is CASSLDPAYEQYF. The DNA of the CDR3 is TGTGCCAGCAGCTTAGATCCCGCCTACGAGCAGTACTTC. This rearrangement joins TRBV11-2 to TRBJ2-7; D is uncertain. Germline CDR1 is SGHAT and CDR2 is FQNNGV. The CDR3 is 13 amino acids. With 0 bases removed from V and 2 bases from J, the gap between germline ends came to 5 bases.

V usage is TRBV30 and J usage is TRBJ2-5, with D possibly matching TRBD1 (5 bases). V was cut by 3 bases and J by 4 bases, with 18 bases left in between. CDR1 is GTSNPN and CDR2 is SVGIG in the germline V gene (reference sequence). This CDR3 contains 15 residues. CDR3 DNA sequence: TGTGCCTGGAGCAAATCTAAAGGGGCAGGAGAGACCCAGTACTTC. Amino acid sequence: CAWSKSKGAGETQYF.

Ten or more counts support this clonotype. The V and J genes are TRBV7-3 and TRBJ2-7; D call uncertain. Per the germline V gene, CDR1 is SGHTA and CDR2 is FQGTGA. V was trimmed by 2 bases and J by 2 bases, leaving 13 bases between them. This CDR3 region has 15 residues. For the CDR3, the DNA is TGTGCCAGCAGCTTAGACCGAGGACCCCCCTACGAGCAGTACTTC. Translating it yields CASSLDRGPPYEQYF.

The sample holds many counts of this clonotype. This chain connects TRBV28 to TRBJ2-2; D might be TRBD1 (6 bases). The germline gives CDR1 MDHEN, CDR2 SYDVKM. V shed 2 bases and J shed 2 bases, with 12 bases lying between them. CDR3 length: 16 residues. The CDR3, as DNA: TGTGCCAGCAGTTTAGGTTGGGGGCAAAACACCGGGGAGCTGTTTTTT. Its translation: CASSLGWGQNTGELFF.

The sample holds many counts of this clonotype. The CDR3 sequence is CASTTTGDNNEQFF. The CDR3 DNA is TGTGCCAGCACCACGACAGGGGACAACAATGAGCAGTTCTTC. The chain joins TRBV27 to TRBJ2-1; 8 positions agree with TRBD1. Germline CDR1 and CDR2: MNHEY and SMNVEV (reference sequence). V lost 7 bases, J lost 5 bases, and 7 bases stayed unmatched. The CDR3 contains 14 residues.

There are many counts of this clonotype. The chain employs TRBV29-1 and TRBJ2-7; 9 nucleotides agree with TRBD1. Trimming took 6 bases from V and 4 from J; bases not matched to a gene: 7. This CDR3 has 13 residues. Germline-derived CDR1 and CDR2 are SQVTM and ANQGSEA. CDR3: CSVAWDRAYEQYF. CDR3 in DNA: TGCAGCGTGGCATGGGACAGGGCGTACGAGCAGTACTTC.

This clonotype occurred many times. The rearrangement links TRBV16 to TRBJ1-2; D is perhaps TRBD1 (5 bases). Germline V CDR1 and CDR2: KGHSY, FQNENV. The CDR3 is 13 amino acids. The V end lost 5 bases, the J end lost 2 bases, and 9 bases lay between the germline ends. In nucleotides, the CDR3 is TGTGCCAGCAGCATGACAGAGAACTATGGCTACACCTTC. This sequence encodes CASSMTENYGYTF.

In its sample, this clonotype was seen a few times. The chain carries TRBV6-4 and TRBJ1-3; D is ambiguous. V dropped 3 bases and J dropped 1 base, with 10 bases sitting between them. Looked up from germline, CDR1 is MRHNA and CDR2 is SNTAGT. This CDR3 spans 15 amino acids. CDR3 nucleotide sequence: TGTGCCAGCAGTGAGAAATCGGGATCTGGAAACACCATATATTTT. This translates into CASSEKSGSGNTIYF.

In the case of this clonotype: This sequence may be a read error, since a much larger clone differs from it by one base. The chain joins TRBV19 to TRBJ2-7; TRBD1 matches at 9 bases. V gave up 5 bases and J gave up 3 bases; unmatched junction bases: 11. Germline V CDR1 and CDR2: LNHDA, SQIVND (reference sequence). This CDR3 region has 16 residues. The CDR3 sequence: CASSLRPGTGSYEQYF. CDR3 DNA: TGTGCCAGTAGTCTACGCCCCGGGACAGGGAGCTACGAGCAGTACTTC.

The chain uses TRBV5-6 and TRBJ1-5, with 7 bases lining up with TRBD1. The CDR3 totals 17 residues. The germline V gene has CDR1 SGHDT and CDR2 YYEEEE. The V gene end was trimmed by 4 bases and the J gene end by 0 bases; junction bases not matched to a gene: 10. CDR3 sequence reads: CASSHTGDTPSNQPQHF. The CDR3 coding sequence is TGTGCCAGCAGCCATACAGGGGATACCCCTAGCAATCAGCCCCAGCATTTT.

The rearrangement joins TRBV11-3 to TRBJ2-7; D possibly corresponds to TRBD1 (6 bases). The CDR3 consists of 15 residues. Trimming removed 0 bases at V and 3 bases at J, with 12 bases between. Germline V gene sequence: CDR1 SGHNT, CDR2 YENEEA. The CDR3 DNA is TGTGCCAGCAGCTTAGAATCCAGGGGATTCTACGAGCAGTACTTC. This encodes CASSLESRGFYEQYF.

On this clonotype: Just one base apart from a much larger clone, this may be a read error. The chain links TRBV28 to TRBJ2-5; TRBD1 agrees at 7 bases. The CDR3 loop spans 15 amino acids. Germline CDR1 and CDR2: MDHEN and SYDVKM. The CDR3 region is CAGSFAGTAVETQYF. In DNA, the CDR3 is TGTGCCGGCAGTTTTGCCGGGACAGCGGTTGAGACCCAGTACTTC.